This is a list of T cell receptor beta chains from one sample in a study of OX40 agonist ivuxolimab in advanced cancers. The repertoire was sequenced with immunoSEQ multiplex PCR; TCRdb's copy has only in-frame clones and lacks some. The sample lists approximately 69,000 clones, about three quarters occurring once. Source: CD4+ or CD8+ T cells sorted from blood, taken in a trial of the OX40 agonist ivuxolimab. The source is an adult with an advanced solid tumor such as melanoma, head and neck, liver or kidney cancer. Each CDR3 is given with its conserved first and last residue. The order of the fields is clone size, D gene, CDR3 length, V gene, J gene, CDR3 DNA, CDR3 protein. A D gene is named only where the DNA matches it firmly. Rows may omit the clone size; those that give it use once, few, many or a size class.

.	.	17	TRBV18	TRBJ1-2	TGTGCCAGCTCACCCCTAACTATCGGGGGCGATAACTATGGCTACACCTTC	CASSPLTIGGDNYGYTF
.	.	15	TRBV10-1	TRBJ2-3	TGCGCCAGCAGTGAGTCGGGACAAGGCACAGATACGCAGTATTTT	CASSESGQGTDTQYF
many	.	15	TRBV28	TRBJ1-1	TGTGCCAGCAGCAATCTTGACAGGATGAACACTGAAGCTTTCTTT	CASSNLDRMNTEAFF
.	TRBD1	14	TRBV2	TRBJ1-4	TGTGCCAGCAGGGCTGACAGGGGCGGTGAAAAACTGTTTTTT	CASRADRGGEKLFF
.	TRBD1	13	TRBV7-7	TRBJ2-7	TGTGCCAGCAGCACTGGACAGGGGAACGAGCAGTACTTC	CASSTGQGNEQYF
.	.	15	TRBV6-5	TRBJ2-3	TGTGCCAGCAGTCCCCAGGGTGTTTCCACAGATACGCAGTATTTT	CASSPQGVSTDTQYF
.	.	14	TRBV5-8	TRBJ2-3	TGTGCCAGCAGCTTGCTAGAGTTTGCAGATACGCAGTATTTT	CASSLLEFADTQYF
.	TRBD1	14	TRBV7-7	TRBJ2-5	TGTGCTAGCAGCTTAGGGGGCACCCAAGAGACCCAGTACTTC	CASSLGGTQETQYF
.	.	14	TRBV15	TRBJ1-2	TGTGCCACCAGCAGAGATCGGACGGGCTATGGCTACACCTTC	CATSRDRTGYGYTF
.	TRBD1	13	TRBV29-1	TRBJ2-7	TGCAGCGCTGGGGACAGGGGCCCCTACGAGCAGTACTTC	CSAGDRGPYEQYF
.	TRBD2	16	TRBV4-1	TRBJ2-3	TGCGCCAGCAGCCAAGAAGGACTAGCGGGGGGAGATACGCAGTATTTT	CASSQEGLAGGDTQYF
.	.	10	TRBV2	TRBJ1-2	TGTGCCAGCAGTGTGCGGGGCTACACCTTC	CASSVRGYTF
.	.	15	TRBV2	TRBJ1-5	TGTGCCAGCAGTTGGAACAGGGATAGCAATCAGCCCCAGCATTTT	CASSWNRDSNQPQHF
once	.	15	TRBV21-1	TRBJ2-1	TGTGCCAGCAGCACCCCAGCAAGCTCCTACAATGAGCAGTTCTTC	CASSTPASSYNEQFF
.	.	13	TRBV5-4	TRBJ2-7	TGTGCCAGCAGCGCCTTTATTGCGGGCGAGCAGTACTTC	CASSAFIAGEQYF
.	TRBD1	16	TRBV18	TRBJ2-2	TGTGCCAGCTCAGCTACAGGGGGCCTGAACACCGGGGAGCTGTTTTTT	CASSATGGLNTGELFF
.	.	11	TRBV9	TRBJ2-1	TGTGCCAGCAGCGTGGGATATGAGCAGTTCTTC	CASSVGYEQFF
.	.	15	TRBV14	TRBJ2-1	TGTGCCAGCAGCCAAACGCGGCAGGGCTACAATGAGCAGTTCTTC	CASSQTRQGYNEQFF
.	TRBD1	14	TRBV12-5	TRBJ1-1	TGTGCTAGTGGTGCCTCAGGGGGGGCCCGTGAAGCTTTCTTT	CASGASGGAREAFF
.	.	14	TRBV6-1	TRBJ1-2	TGTGCCAGCAGTGAAAGAATCAGGTCCTATGGCTACACCTTC	CASSERIRSYGYTF